This section outlines one T cell receptor (beta chain) sequence together with its context. What it recognizes is unknown. 13 Jbeta primers and 60 Vbeta primers were used for the PCR. Profiling relied on immunoSEQ multiplex PCR, and the TCRdb table lists in-frame clones only, not all of them. Of 120,000 or so clones listed, over 70% are singletons. Germline assignment: CDR1 SGHRS and CDR2 YFSETQ. CDR3 length equals 17 residues. V lost 0 bases to trimming and J lost 1 base; unmatched junction nucleotides: 5. This entry is derived from a study of cytomegalovirus exposure and HLA in healthy donors. Findings and limits, study-wide: A later analysis by the authors found several of the most significant clusters apparently linked to common viral pathogens. In a later analysis, a missense DCLRE1C variant was linked to TCR beta V- and J-gene trimming.

This clonotype was obtained from a female donor in good health and CMV-seronegative. Material for sequencing was PBMCs. The J gene is TRBJ2-3, the V gene TRBV5-1; 10 nucleotides agree with TRBD2. Here the CDR3 DNA reads TGCGCCAGCAGCTTGGATGGGACTAGCGATGGCACAGATACGCAGTATTTT. This codes for CASSLDGTSDGTDTQYF.